This T cell receptor (beta chain) was found in a study of T cell responses to AZD1222 COVID-19 vaccine. Regarding the study as a whole: Clonal diversity was possibly underestimated; the donors were predominantly white British and more often female. Samples come after the peak T cell response, not at day 14.

Generated by immunoSEQ multiplex PCR, the TCRdb table keeps only in-frame clones and is missing some. Altogether some 140,000 clones are present, roughly 93% being singletons, with the ten largest covering approximately 7%. Trimming left V 0 bases short and J 4 bases short, with 6 bases between. Germline values: CDR1 MNHEY, CDR2 SMNVEV (reference sequence). The length of the CDR3 is 13 residues. In the case of this clone: Its matching antigen is unknown.

This TCR was sampled from an adult who received the AZD1222 COVID-19 vaccine. This sequence joins TRBV27 and TRBJ1-2, with D uncertain. Sequencing was performed on peripheral blood, taken 28 days after the second AZD1222 dose. This chain's CDR3 is CASSLSRTYGYTF. The CDR3 DNA sequence: TGTGCCAGCAGTTTATCGCGGACCTATGGCTACACCTTC.